A selection of T cell receptor beta chains follows, all from one sample in a study of shared clonotypes between healthy human individuals. Clones were read by immunoSEQ multiplex PCR, and TCRdb kept only the in-frame ones, dropping some. The table records around 2,000,000 clones, about 93% of them present only once. What was sequenced was naive CD8+ T cells from PBMCs. The receptor source for this set is a man younger than 35 in good health. Some clones in this sample may be carry-over from other donors' samples. CDR3s include the opening cysteine and the closing phenylalanine or tryptophan. The D gene is left open where the match is weak. Part of the rows lack a size; the others show once, few, many or a class for expanded clones.

V: TRBV6-8
size: NA
D: TRBD2
J: TRBJ2-3
DNA: TGTGCCAGCAGTTACCTAGCGGGAGGGCGAACAGATACGCAGTATTTT
CDR3: CASSYLAGGRTDTQYF

V: TRBV28
size: NA
D: TRBD2
J: TRBJ2-1
DNA: TGTGCCAGCACCATTAAACTAGCGGGAAGCTACAATGAGCAGTTCTTC
CDR3: CASTIKLAGSYNEQFF

V: TRBV29-1
size: NA
D: TRBD1
J: TRBJ2-1
DNA: TGCAGCGCCACGCAGGGGGATGAGCAGTTCTTC
CDR3: CSATQGDEQFF

V: TRBV27
size: NA
D: NA
J: TRBJ1-1
DNA: TGTGCCAGCAGTTGGGGGTTGAACACTGAAGCTTTCTTT
CDR3: CASSWGLNTEAFF

V: TRBV2
size: NA
D: NA
J: TRBJ2-7
DNA: TGTGCCAGCAGGGAAGGTCGACTAGTTCCGTACGAGCAGTACTTC
CDR3: CASREGRLVPYEQYF

V: TRBV28
size: few
D: TRBD1
J: TRBJ1-1
DNA: TGTGCCAGCAAGACAGGGGGCGGTGAAGCTTTCTTT
CDR3: CASKTGGGEAFF

V: TRBV4-3
size: NA
D: TRBD2
J: TRBJ2-1
DNA: TGCGCCAGCAGCCTCTTAGCGGGAGAGGGCTACAATGAGCAGTTCTTC
CDR3: CASSLLAGEGYNEQFF

V: TRBV13
size: NA
D: NA
J: TRBJ1-1
DNA: TGTGCCAGCAGCTTAGGAGGGACCCGGATGAACACTGAAGCTTTCTTT
CDR3: CASSLGGTRMNTEAFF

V: TRBV5-6
size: NA
D: NA
J: TRBJ1-5
DNA: TGTGCCAGCAGCTTGTCTTACCGGCTGGGCCGTCAGCCCCAGCATTTT
CDR3: CASSLSYRLGRQPQHF

V: TRBV20-1
size: few
D: NA
J: TRBJ1-1
DNA: TGCAGTGCTCCCGTGGGTTTCTTT
CDR3: CSAPVGFF

V: TRBV28
size: NA
D: NA
J: TRBJ1-3
DNA: TGTGCCAGCAGTTCTCCGGACAGAGCAAACACCATATATTTT
CDR3: CASSSPDRANTIYF

V: TRBV18
size: NA
D: NA
J: TRBJ2-1
DNA: TGTGCCAGTTCACGGGGAGAGGTCTCCTACAATGAGCAGTTCTTC
CDR3: CASSRGEVSYNEQFF

V: TRBV29-1
size: NA
D: NA
J: TRBJ2-5
DNA: TGCAGCGTTGAAGATAGGGACACTCGTCAAGAGACCCAGTACTTC
CDR3: CSVEDRDTRQETQYF

V: TRBV9
size: NA
D: TRBD2
J: TRBJ2-1
DNA: TGTGCCAGCAGCCCAAAAGCGGGGAATCAGGCCCCGGAGGGCCGCGAGGATGAGCAGTTCTTC
CDR3: CASSPKAGNQAPEGREDEQFF

V: TRBV9
size: NA
D: NA
J: TRBJ2-3
DNA: TGTGCCAGCAGCGTAGCCAGCCGGCGGGCAGATACGCAGTATTTT
CDR3: CASSVASRRADTQYF

V: TRBV7-3
size: once
D: NA
J: TRBJ2-1
DNA: TGTGCCAGCAGCTTAGGGTTGGATCCTCCCCGCAATGAGCAGTTCTTC
CDR3: CASSLGLDPPRNEQFF

V: TRBV5-4
size: NA
D: TRBD1
J: TRBJ1-2
DNA: TGTGCCAGCAGCTCAGGGACAGGACCCTATGGCTACACCTTC
CDR3: CASSSGTGPYGYTF

V: TRBV7-2
size: once
D: NA
J: TRBJ1-2
DNA: TGTGCCAGCAGCTTAGATGCCAGGCGACTAACGAACTATGGCTACACCTTC
CDR3: CASSLDARRLTNYGYTF

V: TRBV29-1
size: NA
D: TRBD2
J: TRBJ2-1
DNA: TGCAGCGTTGAACGGGAGGGCCCCAATGAGCAGTTCTTC
CDR3: CSVEREGPNEQFF

V: TRBV28
size: NA
D: TRBD2
J: TRBJ2-1
DNA: TGTGCCAGCAGTTTATGGGCTAGCGGGATCTACAATGAGCAGTTCTTC
CDR3: CASSLWASGIYNEQFF

V: TRBV7-9
size: NA
D: NA
J: TRBJ2-7
DNA: TGTGCCAGCAGCGTTTCGGTGGGGGCTAACGAGCAGTACTTC
CDR3: CASSVSVGANEQYF

V: TRBV5-6
size: NA
D: NA
J: TRBJ2-1
DNA: TGTGCCAGCAGCTCCCTCTCTACTAGCCGGTCCTACAATGAGCAGTTCTTC
CDR3: CASSSLSTSRSYNEQFF

V: TRBV27
size: NA
D: NA
J: TRBJ2-7
DNA: TGTGCCAGCAGTCTCACTATGGCCAACTCCTACGAGCAGTACTTC
CDR3: CASSLTMANSYEQYF

V: TRBV27
size: NA
D: TRBD2
J: TRBJ2-2
DNA: TGTGCCAGCACGGGAGGGAAAGGCACCGGGGAGCTGTTTTTT
CDR3: CASTGGKGTGELFF

V: TRBV19
size: NA
D: TRBD2
J: TRBJ2-3
DNA: TGTGCCAGTAGTTCGGTAGCGGGGCCCCGCACAGATACGCAGTATTTT
CDR3: CASSSVAGPRTDTQYF

V: TRBV27
size: once
D: NA
J: TRBJ2-1
DNA: TGTGCCAGCAGTCTTATAGGGGGGGGGACGTCCTACAATGAGCAGTTCTTC
CDR3: CASSLIGGGTSYNEQFF

V: TRBV1
size: NA
D: NA
J: TRBJ2-2
DNA: TGCACCAGCAGCCAAGTAAGCGGGAGGACGAACACCGGGGAGCTGTTTTTT
CDR3: CTSSQVSGRTNTGELFF

V: TRBV7-8
size: NA
D: TRBD2
J: TRBJ2-5
DNA: TGTGCCAGCAGCCTGCAATTAGCGGGAGTACAAGAGACCCAGTACTTC
CDR3: CASSLQLAGVQETQYF

V: TRBV9
size: NA
D: TRBD1
J: TRBJ2-7
DNA: TGTGCCAGCAGCGTAGAGGGACAGGGGGCCTACGAGCAGTACTTC
CDR3: CASSVEGQGAYEQYF

V: TRBV7-9
size: NA
D: TRBD2
J: TRBJ2-3
DNA: TGTGCCAGCAGCTTACGTTACTTACTAGCGGGTCCAGATACGCAGTATTTT
CDR3: CASSLRYLLAGPDTQYF

V: TRBV25-1
size: NA
D: NA
J: TRBJ2-5
DNA: TGTGCCAGCAGTGAATGGGGTCAAGAGACCCAGTACTTC
CDR3: CASSEWGQETQYF

V: TRBV19
size: NA
D: TRBD1
J: TRBJ1-2
DNA: TGTGCCAGTAGTATGGGGACAGGGCCTCTCGGCTACACCTTC
CDR3: CASSMGTGPLGYTF

V: TRBV4-1
size: NA
D: NA
J: TRBJ2-7
DNA: TGCGCCAGCAGCCAAACACCCTCCTACGAGCAGTACTTC
CDR3: CASSQTPSYEQYF

V: TRBV5-1
size: NA
D: TRBD1
J: TRBJ2-7
DNA: TGCGCCAGCAGCTTGGGGACAGGGCAAAGCTACGAGCAGTACTTC
CDR3: CASSLGTGQSYEQYF

V: TRBV7-9
size: NA
D: TRBD1
J: TRBJ1-3
DNA: TGTGCCAGCAGCCCGGGACAGATCCCCTCTGGAAACACCATATATTTT
CDR3: CASSPGQIPSGNTIYF

V: TRBV28
size: NA
D: NA
J: TRBJ2-7
DNA: TGTGCCAGCAGTTTAATTCGGGGACTGTCCTACGAGCAGTACTTC
CDR3: CASSLIRGLSYEQYF

V: TRBV10-3
size: NA
D: NA
J: TRBJ2-2
DNA: TGTGCCATCAGTGGGGGGTTTGGCACCGGGGAGCTGTTTTTT
CDR3: CAISGGFGTGELFF

V: TRBV2
size: NA
D: NA
J: TRBJ2-1
DNA: TGTGCCAGCCTGACGGCGGGTGAGCAGTTCTTC
CDR3: CASLTAGEQFF

V: TRBV19
size: NA
D: TRBD2
J: TRBJ2-1
DNA: TGTGCCAGTAGCAGCGGGACTAGCGGTTACAATGAGCAGTTCTTC
CDR3: CASSSGTSGYNEQFF

V: TRBV4-2
size: NA
D: NA
J: TRBJ1-1
DNA: TGTGCCAGCAGCCAAGAACGGTTTCTGAACACTGAAGCTTTCTTT
CDR3: CASSQERFLNTEAFF

V: TRBV7-9
size: NA
D: NA
J: TRBJ2-1
DNA: TGTGCCAGCAGCCTTACAGGGTTCTCCTACAATGAGCAGTTCTTC
CDR3: CASSLTGFSYNEQFF

V: TRBV27
size: NA
D: TRBD1
J: TRBJ1-3
DNA: TGTGCCAGCAGTTCCGGACAGGGGGCGTTTGGAAACACCATATATTTT
CDR3: CASSSGQGAFGNTIYF

V: TRBV27
size: NA
D: NA
J: TRBJ1-1
DNA: TGTGCCAGCAGTTTATCGGGTCCTTTGGGCACTGAAGCTTTCTTT
CDR3: CASSLSGPLGTEAFF

V: TRBV7-9
size: NA
D: NA
J: TRBJ1-4
DNA: TGTGCCATCAACATAGAGGCTAATGAAAAACTGTTTTTT
CDR3: CAINIEANEKLFF

V: TRBV5-3
size: NA
D: TRBD2
J: TRBJ2-3
DNA: TGTGCCAGAAGCTTGTTCGGGACTAGCGGGAGGGTATACACAGATACGCAGTATTTT
CDR3: CARSLFGTSGRVYTDTQYF

V: TRBV27
size: NA
D: NA
J: TRBJ2-7
DNA: TGTGCCAGCAGTCGTCGACTCACCCCCTACGAGCAGTACTTC
CDR3: CASSRRLTPYEQYF

V: TRBV4-1
size: NA
D: TRBD1
J: TRBJ1-5
DNA: TGCGCCAGCAGCCGGGGGACAGAAAATCAGCCCCAGCATTTT
CDR3: CASSRGTENQPQHF

V: TRBV6-6
size: NA
D: NA
J: TRBJ1-1
DNA: TGTGCCAGCAGTTACACGGGCCCCCGGGGCGACACTGAAGCTTTCTTT
CDR3: CASSYTGPRGDTEAFF

V: TRBV19
size: NA
D: TRBD1
J: TRBJ1-1
DNA: TGTGCCAGTAACCGACAGGGCGCCACTGAAGCTTTCTTT
CDR3: CASNRQGATEAFF

V: TRBV19
size: NA
D: NA
J: TRBJ1-3
DNA: TGTGCCAGTAGTAATCCCGGAGAGGGGGTTGCTGGAAACACCATATATTTT
CDR3: CASSNPGEGVAGNTIYF

V: TRBV27
size: NA
D: NA
J: TRBJ2-7
DNA: TGTGCCAGCAGTTTTTGGGAGCGCCCTGACGAGCAGTACTTC
CDR3: CASSFWERPDEQYF

V: TRBV7-3
size: NA
D: NA
J: TRBJ2-5
DNA: TGTGCCAGCAGCTTAACTCTTTCAAGTTCGCGGACCCAGTACTTC
CDR3: CASSLTLSSSRTQYF

V: TRBV10-2
size: once
D: NA
J: TRBJ2-7
DNA: TGCGCCAGCGGCCGCGGGGCAGGGGGCGGGGGGGAGCAGTACTTC
CDR3: CASGRGAGGGGEQYF

V: TRBV9
size: NA
D: NA
J: TRBJ2-5
DNA: TGTGCCAGCAGCGTAGTGGGCAGCGCCGGGTGGGAGACCCAGTACTTC
CDR3: CASSVVGSAGWETQYF

V: TRBV5-8
size: once
D: NA
J: TRBJ2-7
DNA: TGTGCCAGCAGCCATTGCGAGGCTTTCTCCTACGAGCAGTACTTC
CDR3: CASSHCEAFSYEQYF